The source of this T cell receptor (beta chain) is a study of T cell repertoires in cytomegalovirus infection. Study details: The study used recently identified HLA-C-restricted and well-studied HLA-B-restricted CMV epitopes. Public signatures in TCR beta pointed to CMV infection and matching HLA type.

Each CDR3 protein gets one entry after TCRdb re-called the reads with MiXCR. The sample shows about 52,000 distinct CDR3 sequences, 15% to 25% of them seen only once. As for this clonotype: Its antigen is currently unknown.

Germline V CDR1 and CDR2: SGHRS, YFSETQ. CDR3 length equals 17 residues. J lost 3 bases, V lost 4 bases, and 15 bases had no gene match. Overall study findings and caveats: Of the TCR beta families, the public ones yielded a cumulative frequency that identified carriers of CMV plus the relevant HLA. HLA-C-restricted CMV-specific TCR beta clonotypes were dominant in the ex vivo response.

The J gene is TRBJ1-2, the V gene TRBV5-1; 7 nucleotides align to TRBD1. This TCR was recovered from a human donor in good health (CMV status not recorded). Some clones in this sample may be carry-over from other donors' samples. The source material was CD8+ T cells from cultured PBMCs, sampled from culture after CMV antigen stimulation. For the CDR3, the DNA is TGCGCCAGCAGCCCCAGGGGATTACAGGGGTTAGACTATGGCTACACCTTC. Its protein product is CASSPRGLQGLDYGYTF.